Presented here are 28 T cell receptor beta chains from one specimen sequenced in a study of type 1 and type 2 diabetes patients. PCR was run on genomic DNA. A primer set of 30 forward and 13 reverse primers amplified the CDR3. TCRdb reprocessed the multiplex PCR reads with MiXCR, giving one entry per CDR3 protein. The sample lists about 290,000 distinct CDR3 sequences, approximately 50% occurring once. Source material: peripheral blood mononuclear cells (PBMCs). These receptors all come from a man between 18 and 35 years old with type 2 diabetes.

This chain joins TRBV5-1 and TRBJ2-2; no reliable D call. This CDR3 has 14 residues. Germline CDR1 reads SGHRS; CDR2 reads YFSETQ. The V end was cut by 4 bases, the J end by 4 bases, with 11 bases between. This CDR3 is CASSHDTTTGELFF. The CDR3 bases are TGCGCCAGCAGCCACGACACCACCACCGGGGAGCTGTTTTTT.

This chain joins TRBV5-1 and TRBJ2-3, with D unresolved. Germline CDR1 is SGHRS and CDR2 is YFSETQ. The CDR3 runs 16 residues. Between the trimmed V and J ends, which lost 0 bases and 1 base, there was a span of 12 bases. The CDR3 protein is CASSLATPSGTDTQYF. For the CDR3, the DNA is TGCGCCAGCAGCTTGGCCACTCCTTCTGGCACAGATACGCAGTATTTT.

This sequence joins TRBV4-2 and TRBJ1-2; tentative D call: TRBD1 (5 bases). Trimming shortened V by 2 bases and J by 5 bases, and 12 bases separated the two germline ends. Germline CDR1 and CDR2: LGHNA and YNFKEQ. The CDR3 runs 14 residues. The CDR3 region has the DNA TGTGCCAGCAGCCAACAGGGCAGTTTTTATGGCTACACCTTC. Amino acids: CASSQQGSFYGYTF.

The CDR3 DNA sequence: TGTGCCACCAGCACCGGACACGTTGGCTACACCTTC. Its protein is CATSTGHVGYTF. The chain carries TRBV15 and TRBJ1-2; D is perhaps TRBD1 (5 bases). The germline V and J ends were trimmed by 4 bases and 7 bases, with 10 bases remaining between them. Looked up from germline, CDR1 is LNHNV and CDR2 is YYDKDF (reference sequence). The CDR3 spans 12 residues.

This clonotype was picked up a small number of times. The CDR3 region has the DNA TGTGCCAGCAGGATCAGGGGGTTGCGGGACTCAGATACGCAGTATTTT. It yields the protein CASRIRGLRDSDTQYF. The chain has TRBV2 and TRBJ2-3, with D perhaps TRBD1 (7 bases). This CDR3 is 16 amino acids long. The germline V gene encodes CDR1 SNHLY and CDR2 FYNNEI. V lost 6 bases, J lost 4 bases, and 20 bases lay in between.

The rearrangement uses TRBV11-3 and TRBJ2-3; D not resolved. This CDR3 spans 13 amino acids. In germline, CDR1 is SGHNT, CDR2 YENEEA. V shed 6 bases and J shed 0 bases, with 7 bases lying between them. The CDR3 sequence is CASRPTSTDTQYF. The CDR3 DNA reads TGTGCCAGCAGGCCCACTAGCACAGATACGCAGTATTTT.

The V and J genes are TRBV12-3 or TRBV12-4 and TRBJ2-7; 11 positions match TRBD1. The CDR3 runs to 13 residues. Losses at the gene ends were 6 bases for V and 4 bases for J; bases not matched to a gene: 2. CDR3 sequence (DNA): TGTGCCAGCAGGGACAGGGGGCAATACGAGCAGTACTTC. Residues: CASRDRGQYEQYF.

This clonotype was counted a few times. J is TRBJ2-3 and V is TRBV27; a weak D match, TRBD1 (5 bases). From germline, CDR1 is MNHEY and CDR2 SMNVEV (reference sequence). The CDR3 runs to 14 residues. Trimming took 6 bases from V and 6 from J, leaving 16 bases between them. The DNA of the CDR3 is TGTGCCAGCAGCCCTGGACATGCTCCGGATACGCAGTATTTT. As protein: CASSPGHAPDTQYF.

In this sample, this clonotype turned up a few times. The J gene is TRBJ1-2, the V gene TRBV7-8, with unresolved D. V was shortened by 1 base and J by 0 bases, with 12 bases between the two germline ends. Germline CDR1 is SGHVS and CDR2 is FQNEAQ. The CDR3 covers 16 residues. The CDR3 DNA sequence: TGTGCCAGCAGCTTAGGGGAGGAAGAAACTAACTATGGCTACACCTTC. Protein sequence: CASSLGEEETNYGYTF.

This clonotype has a count of ten or more. The chain is built from TRBV15 and TRBJ1-1; D gene ambiguous. Germline CDR1 and CDR2: LNHNV and YYDKDF (reference sequence). The CDR3 contains 15 residues. The germline V and J ends were trimmed by 0 bases and 5 bases, with 13 bases remaining between them. CDR3 in DNA: TGTGCCACCAGCAGAGATCGGAGCCTCGGGACTGAAGCTTTCTTT. Its translation is CATSRDRSLGTEAFF.

V gene TRBV28 combines with J gene TRBJ2-7; TRBD2 is a possible D gene (6 bases). This CDR3 is built from 16 residues. The germline V and J ends were trimmed by 7 bases and 1 base, with 20 bases remaining between them. Germline V gene sequence: CDR1 MDHEN, CDR2 SYDVKM. CDR3 DNA sequence: TGTGCCAGCAACCCTCCCGGGGGTCTCGGGTCCTACGAGCAGTACTTC. It codes for CASNPPGGLGSYEQYF.

This clonotype has more than one count but fewer than ten. The gene calls are TRBV5-1 and TRBJ2-6; D is possibly TRBD1 or TRBD2 (5 bases each). CDR1 and CDR2 from the germline V gene are SGHRS and YFSETQ. Trimming pared 3 bases from V and 2 bases from J, leaving 12 bases between. This CDR3 has 16 amino acids. The CDR3: CASSSRGVPGANVLTF. The CDR3, as DNA: TGCGCCAGCAGCTCCCGAGGGGTGCCTGGGGCCAACGTCCTGACTTTC.

The V call is TRBV6-8, the J call TRBJ2-6, with D possibly being TRBD1 (5 bases). CDR3 length: 17 amino acids. In germline, CDR1 is MNHGY, CDR2 SAAAGT. V shed 2 bases and J shed 1 base, with 12 bases lying between them. DNA of the CDR3: TGTGCCAGCAGTTACAATACTCAGGGTTCTGGGGCCAACGTCCTGACTTTC. Amino acid sequence: CASSYNTQGSGANVLTF.

This chain uses TRBV14 with TRBJ2-1, with TRBD2 matching 13 bases. CDR3 length: 17 amino acids. The germline gives CDR1 SGHDN, CDR2 FVKESK. V was pared by 5 bases and J by 5 bases, with 9 bases of the junction left unmatched. This CDR3 reads CASSNYLLAGGDNEQFF. DNA for the CDR3: TGTGCCAGCAGCAACTATCTACTAGCGGGAGGGGACAATGAGCAGTTCTTC.

This rearrangement joins TRBV19 to TRBJ2-3, with D maybe TRBD1 (6 bases). The CDR3 contains 14 residues. CDR1 LNHDA and CDR2 SQIVND come from the germline V gene (reference sequence). The germline V and J ends were trimmed by 6 bases and 0 bases, with 10 bases remaining between them. CDR3 region: CASSWTVSTDTQYF. DNA for the CDR3: TGTGCCAGTAGCTGGACAGTTAGCACAGATACGCAGTATTTT.

The V and J genes are TRBV9 and TRBJ1-2; 8 positions agree with TRBD1. Germline loops: CDR1 SGDLS, CDR2 YYNGEE. The CDR3 totals 15 residues. The V gene end was trimmed by 3 bases and the J gene end by 7 bases; junction bases not matched to a gene: 11. The DNA of the CDR3 is TGTGCCAGCAGCGCAACGGGGCAGGGGGCAGGTGGCTACACCTTC. Encoded protein: CASSATGQGAGGYTF.

The CDR3 DNA is TGTGCCAGCAGAATATCGGGGACTAGCGGGAGAGGAACCGGGGAGCTGTTTTTT. Translation: CASRISGTSGRGTGELFF. The chain joins TRBV12-3 or TRBV12-4 to TRBJ2-2; 14 bases line up with TRBD2. This CDR3 is built from 18 residues. V trimming: 6 bases; J trimming: 5 bases; junction bases outside the gene matches: 11.

The chain carries TRBV5-5 and TRBJ1-1; TRBD1 agrees at 7 bases. With 4 bases clipped from V and 4 bases from J, the junction kept 13 bases outside the gene matches. The germline gives CDR1 SGHKS, CDR2 YYEKEE (reference sequence). CDR3 size: 16 residues. The CDR3 DNA follows: TGTGCCAGCAGCGGAGGGGACAGCCTTGTGAGCACTGAAGCTTTCTTT. Protein sequence: CASSGGDSLVSTEAFF.

The chain combines TRBV7-2 with TRBJ2-7; 7 bases fit TRBD2. Germline V CDR1 and CDR2: SGHTA, FQGNSA. The CDR3 totals 14 residues. Trimming cost V 8 bases and J 6 bases; bases outside gene matches: 13. The CDR3 loop reads CASGLTTSSSEQYF. CDR3 DNA sequence: TGTGCCAGCGGCCTCACGACTAGCAGCTCCGAGCAGTACTTC.

This clonotype was recorded a few times. The chain recombines TRBV19 with TRBJ1-5, with a possible D match to TRBD1 (6 bases). The V and J ends lost 6 bases and 4 bases respectively, with 10 bases between them. Per the germline V gene, CDR1 is LNHDA and CDR2 is SQIVND (reference sequence). The CDR3 sequence is 13 residues long. The DNA for the CDR3 is TGTGCCAGTAGCAACAGGGTGAATCAGCCCCAGCATTTT. Encoded protein: CASSNRVNQPQHF.

The V call is TRBV19, the J call TRBJ1-4, with D possibly matching TRBD1 (5 bases). The CDR3 loop spans 16 amino acids. Germline V gene sequence: CDR1 LNHDA, CDR2 SQIVND (reference sequence). V gave up 5 bases and J gave up 2 bases, with 15 bases separating them. CDR3 region: CASSSGRGSTNEKLFF. The DNA of the CDR3 is TGTGCCAGTAGTTCGGGACGGGGAAGCACTAATGAAAAACTGTTTTTT. Filled out from reference TRBV19 and TRBJ1-4, the complete variable domain reads DGGITQSPKYLFRKEGQNVTLSCEQNLNHDAMYWYRQDPGQGLRLIYYSQIVNDFQKGDIAEGYSVSREKKESFPLTVTSAQKNPTAFYLCASSSGRGSTNEKLFFGSGTQLSVL.

J is TRBJ1-1 and V is TRBV6-5; maybe TRBD1 (6 bases). Deletions cut 6 bases from V and 3 bases from J, with 11 bases between. The CDR3 has 13 residues. The germline V gene encodes CDR1 MNHEY and CDR2 SVGAGI. The CDR3: CASRPGTHTEAFF. The CDR3 bases are TGTGCCAGCAGACCCGGGACACACACTGAAGCTTTCTTT.

The J gene is TRBJ1-1, the V gene TRBV9, with D maybe TRBD1 (6 bases). The CDR3 contains 14 residues. V was trimmed by 0 bases and J by 6 bases, leaving 12 bases between them. In germline, CDR1 is SGDLS, CDR2 YYNGEE. CDR3 DNA: TGTGCCAGCAGCGTAGAGGGGGGGAGGGCTGAAGCTTTCTTT. Protein sequence: CASSVEGGRAEAFF.

V usage is TRBV7-2 and J usage is TRBJ2-3, with 9 bases fitting TRBD2. This CDR3 comprises 16 residues. Germline V gives CDR1 SGHTA, CDR2 FQGNSA. The ends lost 7 bases at V and 2 bases at J; junction bases unmatched: 10. This CDR3 reads CASTWVAGEFTDTQYF. The CDR3 DNA sequence: TGTGCCAGCACCTGGGTAGCGGGGGAATTCACAGATACGCAGTATTTT.

This clonotype was picked up many times. The chain is built from TRBV19 and TRBJ1-1; D gene ambiguous. The V gene lost 3 bases and the J gene lost 0 bases, with 8 bases spanning the gap. The germline V gene encodes CDR1 LNHDA and CDR2 SQIVND (reference sequence). This CDR3 spans 14 amino acids. The CDR3 loop reads CASSMTAMNTEAFF. DNA for the CDR3: TGTGCCAGTAGTATGACGGCCATGAACACTGAAGCTTTCTTT.

This clonotype was detected a few times. The chain uses TRBV19 and TRBJ2-7; 7 bases map to TRBD1. The CDR3 spans 15 residues. Per germline, CDR1 LNHDA and CDR2 SQIVND (reference sequence). V gave up 4 bases and J gave up 3 bases; unmatched junction bases: 9. The CDR3 sequence: CASSTNLQGRYEQYF. CDR3 in DNA: TGTGCCAGTAGTACGAATCTACAGGGGCGCTACGAGCAGTACTTC.

This clonotype showed up just a few times. The chain combines TRBV28 with TRBJ2-7; D might be TRBD2 (5 bases). The germline CDR1 and CDR2 sequences are MDHEN and SYDVKM. V was trimmed by 10 bases and J by 2 bases, leaving 15 bases between them. This CDR3 has 13 amino acids. DNA for the CDR3: TGTGCCATAGAAGGAGGCTTACCCTACGAGCAGTACTTC. Its protein product is CAIEGGLPYEQYF.

The rearrangement uses TRBV19 and TRBJ2-7; TRBD1 matches 12 bases. The V gene's germline CDR1 is LNHDA and CDR2 SQIVND (reference sequence). The CDR3 is made up of 15 amino acids. The ends lost 6 bases at V and 6 bases at J; junction bases unmatched: 9. The CDR3 nucleotides are TGTGCCAGTAGCGCCGGGACAGGGGGCTCGGTCGAGCAGTACTTC. Protein product: CASSAGTGGSVEQYF. Complete variable domain (other parts from reference TRBV19 and TRBJ2-7): DGGITQSPKYLFRKEGQNVTLSCEQNLNHDAMYWYRQDPGQGLRLIYYSQIVNDFQKGDIAEGYSVSREKKESFPLTVTSAQKNPTAFYLCASSAGTGGSVEQYFGPGTRLTVT.